The clone carrying this T cell receptor beta chain was detected only a few times. The antigen is unknown. This CDR3 has 16 residues. V lost 4 bases, J lost 2 bases, and 17 bases lay in between. The germline CDR1 and CDR2 sequences are SGHTA and FQGNSA. The source of the sample is a study of regulatory T cells in long-lasting Graves disease. Whole-study results and caveats: No thyroid tissue was studied; the work used peripheral blood only. Results may be inaccurate due to the small sample size.

Time point described: newly diagnosed GD, antithyroid drugs for less than 3 months. The authors made the TCR library using RNA they extracted from PBMCs. Researchers made TCR beta libraries by using iRepertoire HTBI primers and running Arm-PCR on CDR3 regions. TCRdb independently ran MiXCR on the multiplex PCR reads; one entry per CDR3 protein. Of roughly 530,000 distinct CDR3 sequences in the sample, about 16% were seen once. This sample also belongs to another study, concerning T cells in Graves' hyperthyroidism and ophthalmopathy. From that study: Patients with uncontrolled infections, other autoimmune diseases, pregnancy or lactation were excluded.

The material was peripheral blood mononuclear cells (PBMCs), obtained at new diagnosis, from a patient treated with antithyroid drugs. This TCR was sampled from a woman in her forties or fifties with Graves disease. This chain connects TRBV7-2 to TRBJ1-2; no firm D call. CDR3 sequence reads: CASSSKSRLGNYGYTF. CDR3 coding DNA: TGTGCCAGCAGCTCTAAATCAAGACTCGGGAACTATGGCTACACCTTC.